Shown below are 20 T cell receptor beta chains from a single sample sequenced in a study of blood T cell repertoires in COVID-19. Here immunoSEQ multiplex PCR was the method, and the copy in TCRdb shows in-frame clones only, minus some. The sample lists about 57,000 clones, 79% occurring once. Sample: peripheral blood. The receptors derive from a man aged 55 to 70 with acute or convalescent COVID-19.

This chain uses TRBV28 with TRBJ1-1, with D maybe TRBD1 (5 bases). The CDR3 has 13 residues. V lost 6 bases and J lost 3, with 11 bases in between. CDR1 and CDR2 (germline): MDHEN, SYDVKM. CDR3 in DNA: TGTGCCAGCAGCCTCGGGGGGGACACTGAAGCTTTCTTT. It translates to CASSLGGDTEAFF.

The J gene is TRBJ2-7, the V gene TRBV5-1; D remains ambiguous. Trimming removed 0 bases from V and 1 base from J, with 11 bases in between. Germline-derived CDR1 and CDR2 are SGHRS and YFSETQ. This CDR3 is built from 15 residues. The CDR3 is CASSLGGADSYEQYF. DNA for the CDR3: TGCGCCAGCAGCTTGGGTGGAGCCGATTCCTACGAGCAGTACTTC.

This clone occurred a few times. The CDR3 loop reads CASSPSGSRTDTQYF. In DNA, the CDR3 is TGTGCCAGCAGCCCTAGCGGGAGTCGCACAGATACGCAGTATTTT. This chain uses TRBV5-4 with TRBJ2-3; the match to TRBD2 covers 10 bases. V shed 4 bases and J 1 base; nucleotides not matched to a gene: 3. The CDR3 is made up of 15 amino acids. Germline assignment: CDR1 SGHNT and CDR2 YYREEE (reference sequence). Variable domain in full (rest from reference TRBV5-4 and TRBJ2-3): ETGVTQSPTHLIKTRGQQVTLRCSSQSGHNTVSWYQQALGQGPQFIFQYYREEENGRGNFPPRFSGLQFPNYSSELNVNALELDDSALYLCASSPSGSRTDTQYFGPGTRLTVL.

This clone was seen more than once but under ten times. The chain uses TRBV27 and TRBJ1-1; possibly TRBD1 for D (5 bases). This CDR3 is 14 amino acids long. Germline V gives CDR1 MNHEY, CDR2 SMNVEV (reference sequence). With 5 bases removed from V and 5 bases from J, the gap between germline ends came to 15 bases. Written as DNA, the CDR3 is TGTGCCAGCAGTCCCCTGGGACTATGGACTGAAGCTTTCTTT. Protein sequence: CASSPLGLWTEAFF.

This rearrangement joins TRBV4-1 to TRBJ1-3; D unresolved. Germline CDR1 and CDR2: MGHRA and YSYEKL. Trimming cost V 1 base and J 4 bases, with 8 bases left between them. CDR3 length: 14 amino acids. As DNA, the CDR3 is TGCGCCAGCAGCCAAGTCGGTACCGGAAACACCATATATTTT. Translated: CASSQVGTGNTIYF.

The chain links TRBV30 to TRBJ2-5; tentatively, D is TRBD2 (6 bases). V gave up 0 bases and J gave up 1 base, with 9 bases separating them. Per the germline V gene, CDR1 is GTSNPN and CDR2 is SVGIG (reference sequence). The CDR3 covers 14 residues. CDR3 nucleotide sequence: TGTGCCTGGAGTGTACCGGGGGTCCAAGAGACCCAGTACTTC. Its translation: CAWSVPGVQETQYF. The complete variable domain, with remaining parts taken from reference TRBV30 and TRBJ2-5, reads SQTIHQWPATLVQPVGSPLSLECTVEGTSNPNLYWYRQAAGRGLQLLFYSVGIGQISSEVPQNLSASRPQDRQFILSSKKLLLSDSGFYLCAWSVPGVQETQYFGPGTRLLVL.

The CDR3 sequence: CSVRSYTAISYEQYF. The CDR3 DNA reads TGCAGCGTGAGGTCATATACGGCCATCTCCTACGAGCAGTACTTC. The chain carries TRBV29-1 and TRBJ2-7; D gene unclear. CDR1 SQVTM and CDR2 ANQGSEA come from the germline V gene. CDR3 length: 15 residues. Trimming removed 6 bases at V and 0 bases at J, with 18 bases between.

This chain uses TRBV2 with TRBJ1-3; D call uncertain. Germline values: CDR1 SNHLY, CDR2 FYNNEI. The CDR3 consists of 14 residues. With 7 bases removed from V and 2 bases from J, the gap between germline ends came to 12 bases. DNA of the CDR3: TGTGCCAGCACTCCCTCGCAGGCTGGAAACACCATATATTTT. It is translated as CASTPSQAGNTIYF.

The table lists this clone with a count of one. The CDR3 sequence: CSVLLAGNEQFF. The CDR3 DNA sequence: TGCAGCGTCTTACTAGCGGGAAATGAGCAGTTCTTC. The V and J genes are TRBV29-1 and TRBJ2-1; 10 nucleotides agree with TRBD2. The CDR3 loop spans 12 amino acids. Per the germline V gene, CDR1 is SQVTM and CDR2 is ANQGSEA. The trim removed 6 bases at V and 7 bases at J, leaving 3 bases unmatched.

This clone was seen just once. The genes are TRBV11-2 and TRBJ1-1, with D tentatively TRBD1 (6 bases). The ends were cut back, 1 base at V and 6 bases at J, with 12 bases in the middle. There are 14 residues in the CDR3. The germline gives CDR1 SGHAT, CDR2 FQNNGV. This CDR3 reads CASSLAWTAAEAFF. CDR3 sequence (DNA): TGTGCCAGCAGCTTAGCTTGGACAGCCGCTGAAGCTTTCTTT.

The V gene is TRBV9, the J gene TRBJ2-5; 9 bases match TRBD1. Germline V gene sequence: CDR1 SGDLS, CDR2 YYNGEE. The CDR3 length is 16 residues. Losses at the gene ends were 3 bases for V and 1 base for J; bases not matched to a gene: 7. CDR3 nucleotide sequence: TGTGCCAGCAGCGGGTGGGGACAGGGTGGCCAAGAGACCCAGTACTTC. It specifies CASSGWGQGGQETQYF. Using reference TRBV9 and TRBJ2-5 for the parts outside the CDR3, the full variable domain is DSGVTQTPKHLITATGQRVTLRCSPRSGDLSVYWYQQSLDQGLQFLIQYYNGEERAKGNILERFSAQQFPDLHSELNLSSLELGDSALYFCASSGWGQGGQETQYFGPGTRLLVL.

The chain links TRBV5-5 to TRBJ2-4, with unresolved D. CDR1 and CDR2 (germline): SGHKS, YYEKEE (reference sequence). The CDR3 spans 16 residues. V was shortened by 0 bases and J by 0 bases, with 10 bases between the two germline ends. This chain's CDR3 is CASSLAWPLAKNIQYF. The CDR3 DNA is TGTGCCAGCAGCTTGGCCTGGCCCCTAGCCAAAAACATTCAGTACTTC.

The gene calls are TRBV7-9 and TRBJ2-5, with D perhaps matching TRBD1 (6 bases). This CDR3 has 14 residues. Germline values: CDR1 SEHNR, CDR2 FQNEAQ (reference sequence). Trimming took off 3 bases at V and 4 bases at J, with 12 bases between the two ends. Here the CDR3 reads CASSLGQGTETQYF. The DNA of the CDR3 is TGTGCCAGCAGCTTGGGGCAGGGGACAGAGACCCAGTACTTC.

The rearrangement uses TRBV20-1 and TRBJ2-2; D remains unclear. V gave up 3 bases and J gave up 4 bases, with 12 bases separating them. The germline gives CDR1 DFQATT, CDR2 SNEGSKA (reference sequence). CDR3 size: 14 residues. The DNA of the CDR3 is TGCAGTGCTAGTATCAGTCCCCTCACCGGGGAGCTGTTTTTT. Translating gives CSASISPLTGELFF.

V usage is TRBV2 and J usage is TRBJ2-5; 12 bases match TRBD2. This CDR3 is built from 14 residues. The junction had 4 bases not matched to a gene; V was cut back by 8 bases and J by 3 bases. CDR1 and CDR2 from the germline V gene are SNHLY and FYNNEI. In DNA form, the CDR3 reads TGTGCCAGCTGTAGGACTAGCGGGAAAGAGACCCAGTACTTC. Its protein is CASCRTSGKETQYF.

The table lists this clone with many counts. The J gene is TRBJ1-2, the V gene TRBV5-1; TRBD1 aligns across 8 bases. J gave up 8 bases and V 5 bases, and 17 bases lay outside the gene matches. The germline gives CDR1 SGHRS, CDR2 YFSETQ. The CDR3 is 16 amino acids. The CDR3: CASSSGQGGFYEGYTF. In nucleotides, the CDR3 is TGCGCCAGCAGTTCCGGACAGGGAGGATTCTATGAAGGCTACACCTTC.

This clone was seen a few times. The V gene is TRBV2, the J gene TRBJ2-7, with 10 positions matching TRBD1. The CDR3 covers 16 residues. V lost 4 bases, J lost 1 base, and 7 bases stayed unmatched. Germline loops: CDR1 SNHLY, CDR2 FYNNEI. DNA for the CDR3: TGTGCCAGCAGTGGACGACAGGGGGCCGTTTCCTACGAGCAGTACTTC. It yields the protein CASSGRQGAVSYEQYF.

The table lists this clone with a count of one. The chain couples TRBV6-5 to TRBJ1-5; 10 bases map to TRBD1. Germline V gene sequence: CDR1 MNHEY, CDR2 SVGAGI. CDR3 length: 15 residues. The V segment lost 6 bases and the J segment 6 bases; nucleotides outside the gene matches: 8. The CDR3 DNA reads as TGTGCCAGCAGGTCCGGGGGGACAGGGGCTCAGCCCCAGCATTTT. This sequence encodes CASRSGGTGAQPQHF.

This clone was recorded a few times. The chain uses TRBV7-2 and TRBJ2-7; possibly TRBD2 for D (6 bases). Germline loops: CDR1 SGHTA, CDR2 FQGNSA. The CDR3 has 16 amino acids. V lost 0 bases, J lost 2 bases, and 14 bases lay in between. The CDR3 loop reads CASSLALGTGTYEQYF. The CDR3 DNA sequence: TGTGCCAGCAGCTTAGCGCTGGGGACTGGAACCTACGAGCAGTACTTC.

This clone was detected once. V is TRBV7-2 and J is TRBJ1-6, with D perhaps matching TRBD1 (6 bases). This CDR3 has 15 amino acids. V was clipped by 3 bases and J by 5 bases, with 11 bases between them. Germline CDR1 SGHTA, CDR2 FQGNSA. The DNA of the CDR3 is TGTGCCAGCAGCTTCGGACAGCCCCATAATTCACCCCTCCACTTT. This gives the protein CASSFGQPHNSPLHF. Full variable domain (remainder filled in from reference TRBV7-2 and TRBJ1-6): GAGVSQSPSNKVTEKGKDVELRCDPISGHTALYWYRQSLGQGLEFLIYFQGNSAPDKSGLPSDRFSAERTGGSVSTLTIQRTQQEDSAVYLCASSFGQPHNSPLHFGNGTRLTVT.